This record looks at one T cell receptor (beta chain) sequence and its context. In the original workflow: Estimation of nucleated cell counts relied on the amplification of reference gene primers. Sequencing was performed with immunoSEQ multiplex PCR; in TCRdb, only in-frame clones are kept and a portion is missing. The V and J calls and clone size come from that table; D and trimming were worked out from the DNA. The data hold about 250,000 clones, with 85% observed a single time. This entry is derived from a study of blood T cell repertoires in COVID-19. Study-level background: Samples taken during acute and convalescent COVID-19 were collected in the United States, Italy and Spain. In each case, the material was cDNA or gDNA derived from T cells, B-cell-depleted T cells, or PBMCs.

The CDR3 contains 15 residues. Germline V CDR1 and CDR2: SGHVS, FQNEAQ. J was trimmed by 5 bases and V by 4 bases; bases with no gene match: 4. This rearrangement joins TRBV7-8 to TRBJ2-2; 10 bases map to TRBD2. This TCR was sampled from a man aged 50-59 years with active or convalescent COVID-19. Input material: peripheral blood. In nucleotides, the CDR3 is TGTGCCAGCAGCTCTTGGACTAGCGGAACCGGGGAGCTGTTTTTT. It translates to CASSSWTSGTGELFF.